This T cell receptor beta chain was sequenced in a study of control samples from healthy donors and cancer patients. Profiling relied on immunoSEQ multiplex PCR, and the TCRdb table lists in-frame clones only, not all of them. The sample holds 100,000 or so clones, 79% seen once. Per the germline V gene, CDR1 is SGHDT and CDR2 is YYEEEE. The V gene end was trimmed by 4 bases and the J gene end by 7 bases; junction bases not matched to a gene: 14. The CDR3 consists of 16 residues. The receptor comes from a woman aged 25-40 years in good health. This chain links TRBV5-6 with TRBJ2-3, with TRBD2 matching over 8 bases. Specimen: blood. In nucleotides, the CDR3 is TGTGCCAGCAGCAGATGGAGAGCGGGGGAGGTTAATACGCAGTATTTT. As protein: CASSRWRAGEVNTQYF.